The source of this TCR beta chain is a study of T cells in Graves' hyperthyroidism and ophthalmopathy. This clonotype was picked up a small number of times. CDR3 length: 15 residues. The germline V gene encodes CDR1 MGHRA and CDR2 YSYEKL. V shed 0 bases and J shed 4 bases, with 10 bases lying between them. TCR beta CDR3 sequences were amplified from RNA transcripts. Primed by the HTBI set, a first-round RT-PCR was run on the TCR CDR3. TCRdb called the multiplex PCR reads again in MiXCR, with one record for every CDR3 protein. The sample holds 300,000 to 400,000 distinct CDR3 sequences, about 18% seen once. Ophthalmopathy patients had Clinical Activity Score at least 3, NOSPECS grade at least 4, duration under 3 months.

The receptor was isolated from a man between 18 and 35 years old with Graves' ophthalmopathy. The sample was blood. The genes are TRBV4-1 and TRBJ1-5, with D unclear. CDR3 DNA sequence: TGCGCCAGCAGCCAAGATTCAAGCACGAATCAGCCCCAGCATTTT. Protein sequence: CASSQDSSTNQPQHF.